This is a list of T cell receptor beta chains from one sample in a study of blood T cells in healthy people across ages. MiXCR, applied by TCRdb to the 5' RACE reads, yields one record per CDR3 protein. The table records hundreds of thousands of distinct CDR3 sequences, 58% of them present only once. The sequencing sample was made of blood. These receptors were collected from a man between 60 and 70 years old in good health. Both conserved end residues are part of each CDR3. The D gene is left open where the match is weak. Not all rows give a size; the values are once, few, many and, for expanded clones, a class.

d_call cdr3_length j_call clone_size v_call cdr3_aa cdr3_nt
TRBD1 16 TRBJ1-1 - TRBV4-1 CASSQGRGQGNTEAFF TGCGCCAGCAGCCAAGGCCGGGGACAGGGCAACACTGAAGCTTTCTTT
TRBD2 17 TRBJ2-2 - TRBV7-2 CASSSGLAGLYTGELFF TGTGCCAGCAGCTCCGGACTAGCGGGGCTTTACACCGGGGAGCTGTTTTTT
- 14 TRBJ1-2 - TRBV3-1 CASSPRTVAYGYTF TGTGCCAGCAGCCCCCGGACAGTGGCCTATGGCTACACCTTC
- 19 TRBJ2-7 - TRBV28 CASSLWGGLGGSSYNEQYF TGTGCCAGCAGTTTATGGGGGGGGCTAGGGGGGAGCTCCTACAATGAGCAGTACTTC
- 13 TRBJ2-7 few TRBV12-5 CASGLGQFLEQYF TGTGCTAGTGGTTTGGGACAGTTCCTCGAGCAGTACTTC
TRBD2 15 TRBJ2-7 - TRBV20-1 CSAREGGGSSYEQYF TGCAGTGCTAGAGAAGGCGGGGGGAGCTCCTACGAGCAGTACTTC
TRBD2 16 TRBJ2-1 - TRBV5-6 CASSLGLAGPYNEQFF TGTGCCAGCAGCCTTGGACTAGCGGGGCCCTACAATGAGCAGTTCTTC
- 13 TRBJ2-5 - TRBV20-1 CSATMTGQETQYF TGCAGTGCTACCATGACAGGACAAGAGACCCAGTACTTC
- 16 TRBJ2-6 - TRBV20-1 CSANPRPISGANVLTF TGCAGTGCTAATCCCAGGCCGATCTCTGGGGCCAACGTCCTGACTTTC
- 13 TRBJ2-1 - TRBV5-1 CASSLGTDNEQFF TGCGCCAGCAGCTTGGGGACTGACAATGAGCAGTTCTTC
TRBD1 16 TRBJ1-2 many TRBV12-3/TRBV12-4 CASSSRHRGGDSGYTF TGTGCCAGCAGTTCCCGACACAGGGGAGGGGATAGTGGCTACACCTTC
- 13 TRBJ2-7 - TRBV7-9 CANSLNSDNEQYF TGTGCCAACAGCTTAAACTCGGACAATGAGCAGTACTTC
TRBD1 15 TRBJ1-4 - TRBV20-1 CSARASGGSNEKLFF TGCAGTGCTAGAGCTTCAGGGGGATCTAATGAAAAACTGTTTTTT
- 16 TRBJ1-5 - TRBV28 CASSFVFGTINQPQHF TGTGCCAGCAGTTTTGTATTTGGGACAATCAATCAGCCCCAGCATTTT
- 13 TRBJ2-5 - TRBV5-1 CASSLTSEETQYF TGCGCCAGCAGCTTGACTTCAGAAGAGACCCAGTACTTC
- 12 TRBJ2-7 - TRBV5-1 CASSLYTGEQYF TGCGCCAGCAGCTTGTACACAGGCGAGCAGTACTTC
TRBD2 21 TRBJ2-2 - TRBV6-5 CASSYSAARLAGGRNTGELFF TGTGCCAGCAGTTACTCAGCCGCCCGGCTAGCGGGGGGGAGGAACACCGGGGAGCTGTTTTTT
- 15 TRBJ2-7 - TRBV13 CASSFGRGKTYEQYF TGTGCCAGCAGCTTTGGCAGGGGCAAAACCTACGAGCAGTACTTC
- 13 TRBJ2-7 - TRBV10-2 CASSAQGSNEQYF TGCGCCAGCAGTGCACAGGGTTCCAACGAGCAGTACTTC
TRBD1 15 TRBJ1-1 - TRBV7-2 CASSSRRDRNTEAFF TGTGCCAGCAGCTCCCGCAGGGACAGGAACACTGAAGCTTTCTTT
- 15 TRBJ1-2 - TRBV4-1 CASSLLEGSNYGYTF TGCGCCAGCAGCCTCCTTGAAGGCAGTAACTATGGCTACACCTTC
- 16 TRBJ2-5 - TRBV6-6 CASSYYGQRIQETQYF TGTGCCAGCAGTTACTATGGACAGAGGATACAAGAGACCCAGTACTTC
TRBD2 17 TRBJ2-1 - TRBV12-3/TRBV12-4 CASSLKGAGGPRNEQFF TGTGCCAGCAGTTTAAAGGGAGCGGGGGGGCCTCGGAATGAGCAGTTCTTC
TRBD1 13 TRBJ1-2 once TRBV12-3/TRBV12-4 CASSSDREIGYTF TGTGCCAGCAGCTCAGACAGGGAGATTGGCTACACCTTC
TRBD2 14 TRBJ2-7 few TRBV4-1 CASSQVSGDYEQYF TGCGCCAGCAGCCAAGTCAGCGGGGATTACGAGCAGTACTTC
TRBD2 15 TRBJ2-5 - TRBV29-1 CSAGGTAGGSETQYF TGCAGCGCCGGAGGTACAGCGGGGGGGTCAGAGACCCAGTACTTC
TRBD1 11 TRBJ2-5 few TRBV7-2 CASSRQGTQYF TGTGCCAGCAGCCGACAGGGGACCCAGTACTTC
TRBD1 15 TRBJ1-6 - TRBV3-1 CASSQGGTGASPLHF TGTGCCAGCAGCCAAGGTGGAACAGGGGCATCACCCCTCCACTTT
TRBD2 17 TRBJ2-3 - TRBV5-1 CASSHRTSGGLTDTQYF TGCGCCAGCAGCCATAGGACTAGCGGGGGCCTCACAGATACGCAGTATTTT
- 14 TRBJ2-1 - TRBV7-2 CASSLVGSRDEQFF TGTGCCAGCAGCTTAGTGGGGTCGAGGGATGAGCAGTTCTTC
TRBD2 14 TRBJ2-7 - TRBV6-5 CASRGDYRSYEQYF TGTGCCAGCAGGGGGGACTACCGCTCCTACGAGCAGTACTTC
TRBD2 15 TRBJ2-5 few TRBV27 CASARASGGTETQYF TGTGCCAGCGCTCGGGCTAGCGGGGGCACGGAGACCCAGTACTTC
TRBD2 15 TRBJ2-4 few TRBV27 CASSRTSGGPDIQYF TGTGCCAGCAGTCGGACTAGCGGGGGCCCAGACATTCAGTACTTC
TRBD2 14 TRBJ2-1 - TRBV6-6 CASTVAGPYNEQFF TGTGCCAGCACCGTAGCGGGGCCTTACAATGAGCAGTTCTTC
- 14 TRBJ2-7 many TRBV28 CASSSRDRAYEQYF TGTGCCAGCAGTTCTCGGGACCGGGCCTACGAGCAGTACTTC
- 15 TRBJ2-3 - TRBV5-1 CASSLGSLTTDTQYF TGCGCCAGCAGCTTGGGCAGCCTTACCACAGATACGCAGTATTTT
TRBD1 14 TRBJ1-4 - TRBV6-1 CASTRQGQNEKLFF TGTGCCAGCACCCGACAGGGGCAAAATGAAAAACTGTTTTTT
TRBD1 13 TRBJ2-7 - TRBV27 CASSRGQGPEQYF TGTGCCAGCAGTAGGGGACAGGGCCCCGAGCAGTACTTC
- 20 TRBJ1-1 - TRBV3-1 CASSQDPGKTVLGRGTEAFF TGTGCCAGCAGCCAAGATCCGGGAAAAACGGTCTTAGGGAGGGGTACTGAAGCTTTCTTT
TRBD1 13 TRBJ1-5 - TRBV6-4 CASSPQGGQPQHF TGTGCCAGCAGTCCGCAGGGGGGTCAGCCCCAGCATTTT
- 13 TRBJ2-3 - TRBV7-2 CASSVQGRDTQYF TGTGCCAGCAGCGTGCAGGGGAGAGATACGCAGTATTTT
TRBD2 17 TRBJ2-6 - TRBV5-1 CASSLSAGLDGANVLTF TGCGCCAGCAGCTTGTCGGCCGGACTAGATGGGGCCAACGTCCTGACTTTC
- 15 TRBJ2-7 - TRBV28 CASSSPQGRAYEQYF TGTGCCAGCAGCTCGCCTCAAGGGAGAGCCTACGAGCAGTACTTC
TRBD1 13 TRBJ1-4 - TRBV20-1 CSAKGQGKEKLFF TGCAGTGCCAAGGGACAGGGCAAAGAAAAACTGTTTTTT
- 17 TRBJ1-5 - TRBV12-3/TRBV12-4 CASSLGRGRPINQPQHF TGTGCCAGCAGTTTGGGTCGGGGCAGGCCCATCAATCAGCCCCAGCATTTT
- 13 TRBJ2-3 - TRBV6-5 CAIGRGGTDTQYF TGTGCCATAGGGCGGGGTGGCACAGATACGCAGTATTTT
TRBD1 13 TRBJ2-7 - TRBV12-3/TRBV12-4 CASSVLQGGEQYF TGTGCCAGCAGTGTACTACAGGGGGGCGAGCAGTACTTC
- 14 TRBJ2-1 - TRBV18 CASSPREGGNEQFF TGTGCCAGCTCACCAAGGGAAGGGGGCAATGAGCAGTTCTTC
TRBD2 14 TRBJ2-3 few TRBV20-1 CSARASGVTDTQYF TGCAGTGCTAGAGCCAGCGGGGTCACAGATACGCAGTATTTT
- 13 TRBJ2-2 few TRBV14 CASSQERTGELFF TGTGCCAGCAGCCAAGAACGGACCGGGGAGCTGTTTTTT
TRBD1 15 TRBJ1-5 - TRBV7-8 CASSLGGQGYQPQHF TGTGCCAGCAGCTTAGGGGGACAGGGCTATCAGCCCCAGCATTTT
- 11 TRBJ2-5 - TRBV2 CASTGRGTQYF TGTGCCAGCACAGGAAGAGGGACCCAGTACTTC
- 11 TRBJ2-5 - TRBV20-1 CSASKGYEQNF TGCAGTGCTAGTAAGGGCTACGAGCAGAACTTC
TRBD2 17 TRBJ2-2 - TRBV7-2 CAGSLVGLAGHTGELFF TGTGCCGGCAGCTTAGTTGGACTAGCGGGGCACACCGGGGAGCTGTTTTTT
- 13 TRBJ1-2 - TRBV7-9 CASSRRQTSGYTF TGTGCCAGCAGCCGTAGACAGACTTCGGGCTACACCTTC
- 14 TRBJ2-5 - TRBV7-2 CASSRWGSKETQYF TGTGCCAGCAGCCGTTGGGGCTCCAAGGAGACCCAGTACTTC
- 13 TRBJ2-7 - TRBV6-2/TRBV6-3 CASGRQYSYEQYF TGTGCCAGCGGGAGGCAGTATTCCTACGAGCAGTACTTC
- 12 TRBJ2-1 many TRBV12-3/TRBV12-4 CASSYTSGSEFF TGTGCCAGCAGTTACACGTCGGGGTCGGAGTTCTTC